This T cell receptor beta chain appears in the sequencing data of a study of radiotherapy plus CTLA-4 blockade in lung cancer. TCRdb keeps only in-frame clones here, not all; method: immunoSEQ multiplex PCR. The table includes some 67,000 clones, approximately 76% detected once. Participants had chemo-refractory metastatic non-small-cell lung cancer and were treated with focal radiation plus ipilimumab CTLA-4 blockade. The CDR3 contains 15 residues. V was shortened by 4 bases and J by 1 base, with 14 bases between the two germline ends. The germline CDR1 and CDR2 sequences are SGHNT and YYREEE (reference sequence).

The material was peripheral blood, obtained from a patient treated with radiotherapy plus ipilimumab. The source is a human donor with non-small cell lung cancer whose response to radiotherapy plus ipilimumab could not be evaluated. Some clones in this sample may be carry-over from other donors' samples. The chain combines TRBV5-4 with TRBJ1-1; D possibly corresponds to TRBD1 (6 bases). CDR3 loop: CASSPAGASNTEAFF. The CDR3 bases are TGTGCCAGCAGCCCCGCGGGGGCGTCGAACACTGAAGCTTTCTTT.